This record concerns one TCR beta chain sequence. Its antigen is unidentified. This entry is derived from a study of T cell clusters in autoimmune cytopenias. Whole-study findings and limits: Compared with active autoimmune hepatitis patients, healthy donors showed approximately 2.7-fold more exclusive TRB clusters. Clustering suggested that physiological T cell clusters were missing in primary autoimmune cytopenia patients.

The CDR3 loop spans 17 amino acids. CDR1 and CDR2 from the germline V gene are LNHDA and SQIVND (reference sequence). Tens of thousands of genome equivalents of blood DNA were amplified for TRB. TRB rearrangements were amplified by touch-down multiplex PCR with mixed TRB-A/B primers. Following a re-call of the multiplex PCR reads, TCRdb has one entry per CDR3 protein and lacks DNA. The sample is made up of under 9,000 distinct CDR3 sequences, and the top ten hold around 6% of it. The sequence derives from a human donor with an autoimmune cytopenia or autoimmune hepatitis (not recorded which). The rearrangement joins TRBV19 to TRBJ1-5; TCRdb reports TRBD1, a call that lacks DNA to check it against. The specimen sequenced was peripheral blood. CDR3 residues: CASSPPLGQGYNQPQHF.